This paragraph reports one TCR beta chain. Its antigen is unknown. The sample belongs to a study of CD8+ T cells in alopecia areata. Whole-study results and caveats: How baseline CD8+ expansion relates to response remains uncertain (there was one nonresponder). Across lesional scalp, and particularly alopecia totalis/universalis, clonality surpassed that of normal scalp. Scalp clonality and expanded CD8+ clones among the top 100 were significantly decreased by tofacitinib.

Treatment specified: oral pan-JAK inhibitor, 5-10 mg twice daily. Individuals with alopecia areata gave both lesional scalp punch biopsies and peripheral blood for collection. Following extraction, RNA underwent reverse transcription to cDNA, which served as the sequencing template. Produced via immunoSEQ multiplex PCR; TCRdb's table is partial and in-frame only. The data contain a few hundred thousand clones, 35% to 40% of them singletons. The starting material was CD4+ T cells sorted from blood, obtained at roughly week 30, from a patient treated with tofacitinib. The origin of this receptor is a human donor with alopecia areata.

CDR3: CASRNTDTQYF. CDR3 DNA sequence: TGTGCCAGCAGAAACACAGATACGCAGTATTTT. This sequence joins TRBV7-9 and TRBJ2-3; D gene unclear. CDR1 and CDR2 (germline): SEHNR, FQNEAQ (reference sequence). V lost 6 bases, J lost 2 bases, and 3 bases lay in between. CDR3 size: 11 residues.